This TCR beta chain is from a study of T cell responses to AZD1222 COVID-19 vaccine (dated by TCRdb to the early 2020s). For the study in its entirety: A total of 230 or so trial participants underwent TCR sequencing, of whom about 210 received two doses of AZD1222 and about 25 received two doses of the MenACWY control vaccine. Trial participants were enrolled by age into 18-55, 56-69 and 70-plus year subgroups, with 148, 28 and 57 TCR-sequenced participants respectively.

Explained via the paper, the time point label denotes: baseline before first vaccination. The treatment or condition label, read with the paper, signifies: meningococcal conjugate vaccine given as trial control. Vaccinee samples came from UK trials COV001 and COV002, including a single-blind randomized controlled phase 2/3 trial of AZD1222 (ChAdOx1 nCoV-19) in healthy adults. Trial participant PBMC samples were collected at day 0 and day 28 after the second dose for TCRbeta chain sequencing. In this sample, this clone turned up once. Its cognate antigen has yet to be identified. The input lacks base qualities; no much larger clone sits a single base away. The CDR3 regions of human TCRbeta chains were subjected to immunosequencing. Concerning the study's data processing: TCRs in the repertoires were compared against a reference library of SARS-CoV-2-specific TCRs that had been generated with the MIRA antigen-specificity platform. Breadth was defined as the fraction of unique TCRs that were SARS-CoV-2-associated. Depth was defined as the fraction of total T cells that were SARS-CoV-2-associated. Using the MIRA data, every spike-specific TCR was mapped to the spike region that the TCR reacted to and assigned to either a CD4 or a CD8 class. Log10-transformed breadth and depth values were compared by one-way ANOVA with Sidak's multiple comparisons tests. The clones in this table, taken by TCRdb from immuneACCESS, are in-frame only. Not every clone is retained; where verified, under half of the shortfall comes from an unresolved V gene, and the cause of the rest is unknown. That table furnishes V, J and clone size, whereas the DNA furnished D and trimming. The sample includes under 200,000 clones, with 80% to 90% observed a single time. Of the sample, approximately 2.7% is held by the ten largest clones.

What the research found in general, with its limitations: The whole spike protein was spanned by vaccine-associated CD4 TCRs, and dominant responses were seen in regions 160-218 and 743-854. After two AZD1222 doses, spike-specific TCR breadth and depth were significantly higher than at day 0 and than in MenACWY recipients. Conclusions about previously exposed vaccinees are limited because only 5 or 6 AZD1222 recipients were SARS-CoV-2 seropositive at baseline. Participants were mostly white British, with more females than males. The authors suggested clonal diversity may have been underestimated. Because no samples from the day 14 peak response were available, repertoires could be characterized only after the peak T cell response. Reportedly, close to half of the unique spike-specific TCRs recognized epitopes lying outside the regions that are mutated in the B.1.351 and B.1.1.7 variants. The 56-69-year group was small, and its depth increase did not reach significance, likely because of low power.

At the junction V is shortened by 3 bases and J by 7 bases; bases outside the gene matches: 5. As encoded in the germline V gene, CDR1 is SQVTM while CDR2 is ANQGSEA. The CDR3 measures 14 amino acids from cysteine to phenylalanine. Only the CDR3 DNA is retained, 42 bases long and in frame from the first base. Recombination linked TRBV29-1 to TRBJ1-4, with 10 central nucleotides matching TRBD1. The source of this sequence is an adult in good health. The specimen was peripheral blood, collected on day 0 of MenACWY control vaccination. The DNA sequence is as follows: TGCAGCGTTGATGGGACAGGGGTGGGTGAAAAACTGTTTTTT. This yields the protein CSVDGTGVGEKLFF.